The next 12 T cell receptor beta chains were all read from a single sample in a study of cytomegalovirus exposure and HLA in healthy donors. The PCR ran on 60 Vbeta and 13 Jbeta primers. Here immunoSEQ multiplex PCR was the method, and the copy in TCRdb shows in-frame clones only, minus some. The table records about 98,000 clones, around three quarters of them present only once. Sequences were obtained from PBMCs. All receptors derive from a human donor in good health.

This chain joins TRBV4-2 and TRBJ2-3; 9 bases are a match to TRBD2. The CDR3 is made up of 20 amino acids. Germline CDR1 reads LGHNA; CDR2 reads YNFKEQ. After removal of 1 base from V and 0 bases from J, the junction contained 14 bases not matched to a gene. In DNA, the CDR3 is TGTGCCAGCAGCCAAGGAACAGCGGGGGGCCTCAGAGCTAGCACAGATACGCAGTATTTT. Amino acids: CASSQGTAGGLRASTDTQYF.

V usage is TRBV6-4 and J usage is TRBJ2-3, with D possibly matching TRBD2 (7 bases). V gave up 5 bases and J gave up 6 bases, with 12 bases separating them. CDR3 length equals 13 residues. CDR1 MRHNA and CDR2 SNTAGT come from the germline V gene. In nucleotides, the CDR3 is TGTGCCAGCAGTTTAGAGGGGGGGGATACGCAGTATTTT. Encoded protein: CASSLEGGDTQYF.

The V and J genes are TRBV29-1 and TRBJ2-4, with TRBD2 matching 7 bases. Germline assignment: CDR1 SQVTM and CDR2 ANQGSEA. CDR3 size: 14 residues. With V trimmed by 7 bases and J by 8 bases, 14 bases remained unmatched. The CDR3 region is CSGRVAGNGDIQYF. The DNA for the CDR3 is TGCAGCGGTAGAGTAGCGGGCAACGGGGACATTCAGTACTTC.

The rearrangement uses TRBV6-1 and TRBJ2-2; D not certain. V was clipped by 1 base and J by 6 bases, with 9 bases between them. Per germline, CDR1 MNHNS and CDR2 SASEGT. The CDR3 extends over 14 amino acids. In DNA, the CDR3 is TGTGCCAGCAGTGAAGGCGGCTTCCCCGGGGAGCTGTTTTTT. Translating gives CASSEGGFPGELFF.

As for this clone: The sample has other DNA sequences that encode this CDR3 too. The genes are TRBV7-9 and TRBJ1-5; 7 positions match TRBD1. Germline V gives CDR1 SEHNR, CDR2 FQNEAQ (reference sequence). The CDR3 has 14 amino acids. V lost 5 bases, J lost 1 base, and 2 bases stayed unmatched. CDR3 bases: TGTGCCAGCAGCCTGGGACAGAGCAATCAGCCCCAGCATTTT. This codes for CASSLGQSNQPQHF.

The chain carries TRBV19 and TRBJ1-5; weak D call: TRBD1 (6 bases). V was trimmed by 4 bases and J by 1 base, leaving 11 bases between them. The CDR3 runs to 15 residues. Germline V gene lookup returns CDR1 LNHDA and CDR2 SQIVND (reference sequence). Here the CDR3 reads CASSRGGESNQPQHF. The CDR3 region has the DNA TGTGCCAGTAGTAGAGGGGGAGAAAGCAATCAGCCCCAGCATTTT.

The sample holds one count of this clone. This sequence joins TRBV11-2 and TRBJ2-2, with D perhaps matching TRBD1 (6 bases). The CDR3 has 13 amino acids. Per germline, CDR1 SGHAT and CDR2 FQNNGV. Trimming removed 5 bases at V and 8 bases at J, with 12 bases between. Here the CDR3 reads CASSGNRVGELFF. The CDR3 bases are TGTGCCAGCAGCGGGAACAGGGTAGGGGAGCTGTTTTTT.

In its sample, this clone was seen once. V and J are TRBV7-9 and TRBJ2-7, with D possibly matching TRBD2 (5 bases). Trimming took off 3 bases at V and 0 bases at J, with 9 bases between the two ends. CDR1 is SEHNR and CDR2 is FQNEAQ in the germline V gene (reference sequence). The CDR3 is 14 residues long. CDR3 loop: CASSFPGSSYEQYF. CDR3 DNA: TGTGCCAGCAGCTTTCCGGGAAGCTCCTACGAGCAGTACTTC.

V and J are TRBV10-3 and TRBJ2-1; weak D call: TRBD1 (7 bases). The CDR3 is 12 amino acids. The V gene lost 10 bases and the J gene lost 6 bases, with 13 bases spanning the gap. Germline V gives CDR1 ENHRY, CDR2 SYGVKD. The CDR3 DNA follows: TGTGCCACCGCAGGGGGGCCCAATGAGCAGTTCTTC. Its translation is CATAGGPNEQFF.

V usage is TRBV30 and J usage is TRBJ1-4, with 10 bases matching TRBD1. This CDR3 spans 13 amino acids. Germline V gene data show CDR1 as GTSNPN and CDR2 as SVGIG (reference sequence). After removal of 7 bases from V and 8 bases from J, the junction contained 7 bases not matched to a gene. The CDR3 spells CAYRTGGGEKLFF. The DNA of the CDR3 is TGTGCCTATCGGACAGGGGGAGGCGAAAAACTGTTTTTT.

CDR3 amino acids: CASSPTSGRPQETQYF. The CDR3 nucleotides are TGTGCCAGCAGCCCCACTAGCGGGAGGCCCCAAGAGACCCAGTACTTC. The chain is built from TRBV7-9 and TRBJ2-5; TRBD2 aligns across 12 bases. This CDR3 has 16 residues. The V segment lost 5 bases and the J segment 1 base; nucleotides outside the gene matches: 5. The V gene's germline CDR1 is SEHNR and CDR2 FQNEAQ (reference sequence).

This chain links TRBV19 with TRBJ1-2, with D perhaps TRBD1 (6 bases). CDR1 is LNHDA, CDR2 SQIVND, per germline (reference sequence). V lost 6 bases, J lost 8 bases, and 19 bases lay in between. This CDR3 has 14 residues. CDR3: CASSLTGTSGGYTF. CDR3 bases: TGTGCCAGTAGCCTAACAGGGACGTCAGGAGGCTACACCTTC. The full variable domain, in which reference TRBV19 and TRBJ1-2 provide the parts outside the CDR3, is DGGITQSPKYLFRKEGQNVTLSCEQNLNHDAMYWYRQDPGQGLRLIYYSQIVNDFQKGDIAEGYSVSREKKESFPLTVTSAQKNPTAFYLCASSLTGTSGGYTFGSGTRLTVV.